The clone carrying this T cell receptor beta chain was recorded many times. What it binds is not known. Germline V gene lookup returns CDR1 SGHTA and CDR2 FQGNSA. The CDR3 length is 14 residues. V gave up 5 bases and J gave up 2 bases, with 10 bases separating them. TCRdb reprocessed the 5' RACE reads via MiXCR and lists one record per CDR3 protein. The sample gives roughly 300,000 distinct CDR3 sequences, around 7% of which show up once; over 15% is in the top ten. This specimen comes from a study of T cells after yellow fever vaccination. Study-wide results and limits: A limited proportion of clonotypes was detected within both the CD4 and CD8 compartments. Abundant clonotypes (contaminants from the bulk population) could be present in FACS-sorted repertoires. A weaker secondary response peaked on day 5, the primary on day 15. Subsequent booster samples again held most clones from primary vaccination (96% CD4, about 86% CD8).

The receptor's source is a man aged 18 to 30 who received the YFV17D yellow fever vaccine. The V and J genes are TRBV7-2 and TRBJ2-1; D is unclear. The source was PBMCs, collected approximately 47 days after the first yellow fever vaccination. CDR3 in amino acids: CASSPAPPYNEQFF. The CDR3 region has the DNA TGTGCCAGCAGCCCAGCGCCCCCCTACAATGAGCAGTTCTTC.